Listed below are T cell receptor beta chains from one sample, sequenced in a study of blood T cell repertoires in COVID-19. Only in-frame clones appear in the TCRdb table, and some are missing; sequencing was by immunoSEQ multiplex PCR. The profile shows approximately 100,000 clones, approximately 92% of them singletons. Source material: peripheral blood. Source of these receptors: a middle-aged man with active COVID-19. CDR3s include the opening cysteine and the closing phenylalanine or tryptophan. Expanded clones get a size class; other rows say once, few or many, or leave the size out.

- 18 TRBJ1-5 TRBV28 CASSLDRTGEELYQPQHF
- 13 TRBJ2-3 TRBV7-3 CASSGRGTDTQYF
- 14 TRBJ2-2 TRBV6-2/TRBV6-3 CASSRDSHTGELFF
- 16 TRBJ1-1 TRBV28 CASSPIGVPQRAEAFF
- 14 TRBJ1-4 TRBV30 CAWSDRAVNEKLFF
- 15 TRBJ2-7 TRBV10-3 CAISQTSGGSYEQYF
- 13 TRBJ1-6 TRBV19 CASSREKVSPLHF
- 15 TRBJ1-4 TRBV19 CASRKMESGNEKLFF
- 13 TRBJ2-2 TRBV2 CASSYTGAGELFF
- 16 TRBJ2-2 TRBV18 CASSPFAGENTGELFF
- 15 TRBJ1-1 TRBV20-1 CSACAGTGAPTEAFF
- 15 TRBJ2-5 TRBV24-1 CATISSTMYQETQYF
- 15 TRBJ2-1 TRBV6-5 CASKSGTSRYNEQFF
- 17 TRBJ2-2 TRBV5-1 CASSLGGQGYYTGELFF
once 13 TRBJ1-4 TRBV5-4 CASSSQGGKGLFF
once 14 TRBJ1-1 TRBV18 CASSQGQAGTEAFF
- 16 TRBJ2-1 TRBV28 CASSPSPAGGPNEQFF
- 19 TRBJ2-1 TRBV28 CASSLLGTGGPLNYGEQFF
- 19 TRBJ2-1 TRBV6-2/TRBV6-3 CASSPTGTSGRISYNEQFF
- 15 TRBJ2-7 TRBV5-6 CASSLAMASFGEQYF
- 14 TRBJ2-1 TRBV2 CASSVQEGLGEQFF
- 14 TRBJ2-1 TRBV28 CASSGTSGNNEQFF
- 18 TRBJ2-1 TRBV11-2 CASSLRGTGRSSYNEQFF
- 15 TRBJ2-7 TRBV27 CASSFGTSGPYEQYF
- 14 TRBJ2-7 TRBV6-5 CASSPGPGYYEQYF
once 16 TRBJ1-6 TRBV10-3 CAISESDRDRGSPLHF
once 16 TRBJ1-2 TRBV2 CASMGAPYSGNYGYTF
- 15 TRBJ1-5 TRBV10-3 CAISPGTGKSQPQHF
- 16 TRBJ2-3 TRBV2 CASSEMAVSGADTQYF
- 15 TRBJ2-3 TRBV5-1 CASSLGASSGDTQYF
- 13 TRBJ1-5 TRBV30 CAWRQERGQPQHF
once 15 TRBJ2-1 TRBV27 CASSLGRGAYNEQFF
- 15 TRBJ1-1 TRBV9 CASSPQLGGNTEAFF
- 19 TRBJ2-2 TRBV10-3 CAISEPGLAGGPNTGELFF
- 18 TRBJ2-2 TRBV4-1 CASSQDPVAAANTGELFF
- 14 TRBJ2-1 TRBV5-1 CASSLFGSGNEQFF
- 14 TRBJ2-4 TRBV24-1 CATSGEGPPHIQYF
- 12 TRBJ1-2 TRBV28 CASSLTEIGYTF
- 16 TRBJ2-1 TRBV5-1 CASSLSGTSGSGEQFF
- 14 TRBJ1-5 TRBV28 CASSPGNRIQPQHF
- 12 TRBJ1-4 TRBV10-3 CAISDGDEKLFF
- 15 TRBJ2-7 TRBV28 CASSDNRDRAYEQYF